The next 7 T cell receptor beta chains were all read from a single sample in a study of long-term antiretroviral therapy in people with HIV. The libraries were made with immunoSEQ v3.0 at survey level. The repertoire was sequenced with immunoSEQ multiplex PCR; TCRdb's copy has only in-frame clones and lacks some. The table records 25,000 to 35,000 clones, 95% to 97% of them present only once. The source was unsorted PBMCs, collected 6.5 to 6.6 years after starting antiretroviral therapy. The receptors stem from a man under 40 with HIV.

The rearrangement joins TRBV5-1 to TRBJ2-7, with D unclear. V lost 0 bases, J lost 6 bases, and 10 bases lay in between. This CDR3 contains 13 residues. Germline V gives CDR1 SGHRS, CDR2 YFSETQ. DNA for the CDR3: TGCGCCAGCAGCTTGGGCAGGTGGCTCGAGCAGTACTTC. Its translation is CASSLGRWLEQYF.

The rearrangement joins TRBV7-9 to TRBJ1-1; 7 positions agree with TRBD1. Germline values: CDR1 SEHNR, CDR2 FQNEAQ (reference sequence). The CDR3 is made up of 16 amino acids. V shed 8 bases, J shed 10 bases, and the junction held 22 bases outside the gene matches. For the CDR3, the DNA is TGTGCCAGCCCCCCTCAACCCGTCCGACAGGGCGAAGCAGCTTTCTTT. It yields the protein CASPPQPVRQGEAAFF. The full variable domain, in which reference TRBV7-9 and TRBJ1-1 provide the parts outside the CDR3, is DTGVSQNPRHKITKRGQNVTFRCDPISEHNRLYWYRQTLGQGPEFLTYFQNEAQLEKSRLLSDRFSAERPKGSFSTLEIQRTEQGDSAMYLCASPPQPVRQGEAAFFGQGTRLTVV.

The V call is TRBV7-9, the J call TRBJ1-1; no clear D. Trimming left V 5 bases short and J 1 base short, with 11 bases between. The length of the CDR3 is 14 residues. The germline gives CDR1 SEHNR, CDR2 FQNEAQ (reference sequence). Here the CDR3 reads CASSHHRRNTEAFF. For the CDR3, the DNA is TGTGCCAGCAGCCACCACCGGCGGAACACTGAAGCTTTCTTT.

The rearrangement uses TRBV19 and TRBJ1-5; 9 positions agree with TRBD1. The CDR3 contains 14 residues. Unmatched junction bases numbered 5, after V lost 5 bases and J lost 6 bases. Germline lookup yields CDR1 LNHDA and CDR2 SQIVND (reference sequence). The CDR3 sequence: CASSGWDRAQPQHF. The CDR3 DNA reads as TGTGCCAGTAGTGGGTGGGACAGGGCTCAGCCCCAGCATTTT.

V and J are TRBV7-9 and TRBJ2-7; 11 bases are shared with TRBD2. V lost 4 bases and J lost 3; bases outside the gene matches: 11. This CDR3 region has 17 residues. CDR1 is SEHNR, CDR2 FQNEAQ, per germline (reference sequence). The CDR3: CASSSWILAGADYEQYF. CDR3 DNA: TGTGCCAGCAGCTCCTGGATACTAGCGGGGGCTGACTACGAGCAGTACTTC.

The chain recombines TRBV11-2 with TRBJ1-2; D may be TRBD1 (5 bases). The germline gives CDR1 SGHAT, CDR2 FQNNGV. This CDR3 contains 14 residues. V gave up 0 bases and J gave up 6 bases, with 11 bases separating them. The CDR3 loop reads CASSLDRGEDGYTF. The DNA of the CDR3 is TGTGCCAGCAGCTTAGATAGAGGGGAGGATGGCTACACCTTC.

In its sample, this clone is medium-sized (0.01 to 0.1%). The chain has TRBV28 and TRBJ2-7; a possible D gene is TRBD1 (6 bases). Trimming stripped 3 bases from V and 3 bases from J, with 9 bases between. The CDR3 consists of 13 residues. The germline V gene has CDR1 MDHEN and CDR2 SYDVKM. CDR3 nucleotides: TGTGCCAGCAGTTTTGGGACAAACTACGAGCAGTACTTC. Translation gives CASSFGTNYEQYF.